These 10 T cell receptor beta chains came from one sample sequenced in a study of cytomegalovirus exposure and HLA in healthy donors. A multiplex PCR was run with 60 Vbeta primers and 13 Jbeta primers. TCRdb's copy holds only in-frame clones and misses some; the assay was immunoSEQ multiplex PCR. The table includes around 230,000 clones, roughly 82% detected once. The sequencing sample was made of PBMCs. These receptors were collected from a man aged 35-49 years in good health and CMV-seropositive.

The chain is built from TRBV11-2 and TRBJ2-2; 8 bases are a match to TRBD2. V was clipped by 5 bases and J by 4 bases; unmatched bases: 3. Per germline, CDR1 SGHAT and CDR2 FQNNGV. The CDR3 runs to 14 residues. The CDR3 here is CASSPGGGTGELFF. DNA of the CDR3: TGTGCCAGCAGCCCCGGGGGGGGCACCGGGGAGCTGTTTTTT.

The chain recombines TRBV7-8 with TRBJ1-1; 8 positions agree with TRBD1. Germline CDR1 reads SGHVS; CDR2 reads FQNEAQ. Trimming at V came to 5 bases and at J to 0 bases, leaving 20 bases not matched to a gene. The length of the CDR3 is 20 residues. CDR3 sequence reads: CASSPQPHSGTGRMNTEAFF. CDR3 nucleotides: TGTGCCAGCAGCCCTCAACCCCATTCCGGGACAGGCCGCATGAACACTGAAGCTTTCTTT.

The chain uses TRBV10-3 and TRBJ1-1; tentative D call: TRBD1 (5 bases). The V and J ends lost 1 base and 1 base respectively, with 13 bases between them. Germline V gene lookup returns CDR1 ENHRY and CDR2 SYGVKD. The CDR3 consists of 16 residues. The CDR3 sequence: CAISELSGTENTEAFF. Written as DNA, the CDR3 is TGTGCCATCAGTGAGTTGTCTGGGACTGAGAACACTGAAGCTTTCTTT.

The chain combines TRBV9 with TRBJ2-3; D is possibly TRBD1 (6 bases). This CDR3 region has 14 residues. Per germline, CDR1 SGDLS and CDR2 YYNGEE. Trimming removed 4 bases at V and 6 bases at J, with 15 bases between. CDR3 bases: TGTGCCAGCAGCCCGGGACACCGATCTGATACGCAGTATTTT. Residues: CASSPGHRSDTQYF.

The CDR3 DNA reads as TGTGCCAGCAGCTCCGGACAATTTGAAGCTTTCTTT. This gives the protein CASSSGQFEAFF. The chain uses TRBV5-6 and TRBJ1-1; D might be TRBD1 (5 bases). The CDR3 has 12 residues. Between the trimmed V and J ends, which lost 3 bases and 7 bases, there was a span of 10 bases. CDR1 and CDR2 from the germline V gene are SGHDT and YYEEEE.

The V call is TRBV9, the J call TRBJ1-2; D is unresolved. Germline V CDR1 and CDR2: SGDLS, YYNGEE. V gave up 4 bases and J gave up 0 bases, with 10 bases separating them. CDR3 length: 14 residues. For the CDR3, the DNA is TGTGCCAGCAGCCCCGCGCGAGCTAACTATGGCTACACCTTC. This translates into CASSPARANYGYTF. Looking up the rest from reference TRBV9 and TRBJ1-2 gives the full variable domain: DSGVTQTPKHLITATGQRVTLRCSPRSGDLSVYWYQQSLDQGLQFLIQYYNGEERAKGNILERFSAQQFPDLHSELNLSSLELGDSALYFCASSPARANYGYTFGSGTRLTVV.

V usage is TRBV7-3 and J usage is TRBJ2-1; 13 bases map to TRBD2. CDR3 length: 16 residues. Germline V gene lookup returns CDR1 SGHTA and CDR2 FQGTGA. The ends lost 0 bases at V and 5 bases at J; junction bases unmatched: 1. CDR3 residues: CASSLTGTSGDNEQFF. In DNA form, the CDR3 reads TGTGCCAGCAGCTTAACCGGGACTAGCGGGGACAATGAGCAGTTCTTC.

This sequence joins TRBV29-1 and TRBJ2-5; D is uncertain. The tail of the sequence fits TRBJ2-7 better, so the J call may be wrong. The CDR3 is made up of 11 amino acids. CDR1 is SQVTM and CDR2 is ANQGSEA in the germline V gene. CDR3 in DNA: TGCAGCGTTGAACAGGACTACGAGCAGTACTTC. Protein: CSVEQDYEQYF.

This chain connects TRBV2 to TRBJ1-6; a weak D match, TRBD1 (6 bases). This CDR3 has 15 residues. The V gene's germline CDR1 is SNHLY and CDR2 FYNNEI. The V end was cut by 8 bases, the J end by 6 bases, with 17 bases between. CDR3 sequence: CASQSDRKGNSPLHF. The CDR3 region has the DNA TGTGCCAGCCAATCGGACAGAAAGGGTAATTCACCCCTCCACTTT.

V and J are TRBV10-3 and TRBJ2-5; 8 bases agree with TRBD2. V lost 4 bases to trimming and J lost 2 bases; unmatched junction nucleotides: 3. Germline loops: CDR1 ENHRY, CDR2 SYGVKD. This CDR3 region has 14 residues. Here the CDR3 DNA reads TGTGCCATCAGTGCCGGGGGGGTACAAGAGACCCAGTACTTC. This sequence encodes CAISAGGVQETQYF.